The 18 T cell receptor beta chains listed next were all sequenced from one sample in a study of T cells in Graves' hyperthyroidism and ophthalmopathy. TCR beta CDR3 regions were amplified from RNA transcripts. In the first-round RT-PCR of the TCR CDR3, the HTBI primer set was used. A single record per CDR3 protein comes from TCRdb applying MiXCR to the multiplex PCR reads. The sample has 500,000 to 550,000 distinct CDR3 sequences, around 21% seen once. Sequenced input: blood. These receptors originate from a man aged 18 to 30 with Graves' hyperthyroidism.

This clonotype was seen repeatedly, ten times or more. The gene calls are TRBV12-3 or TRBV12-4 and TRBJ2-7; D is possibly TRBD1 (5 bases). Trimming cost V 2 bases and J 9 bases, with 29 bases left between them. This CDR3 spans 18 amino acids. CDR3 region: CASSLKGPRTESSFGQYF. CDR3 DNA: TGTGCCAGCAGTTTAAAGGGGCCCCGCACGGAATCTTCTTTTGGGCAGTACTTC.

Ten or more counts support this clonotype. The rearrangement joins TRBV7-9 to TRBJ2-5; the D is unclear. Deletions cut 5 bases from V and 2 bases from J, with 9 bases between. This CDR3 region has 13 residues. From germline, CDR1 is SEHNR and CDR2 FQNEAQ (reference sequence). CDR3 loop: CASSLFQQETQYF. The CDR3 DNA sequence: TGTGCCAGCAGCCTATTCCAGCAAGAGACCCAGTACTTC.

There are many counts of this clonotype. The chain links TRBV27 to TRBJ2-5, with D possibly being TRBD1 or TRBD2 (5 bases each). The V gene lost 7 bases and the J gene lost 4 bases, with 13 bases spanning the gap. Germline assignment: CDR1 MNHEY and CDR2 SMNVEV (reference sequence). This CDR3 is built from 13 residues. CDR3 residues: CASTGGAGETQYF. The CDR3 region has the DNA TGTGCCAGCACGGGTGGGGCGGGAGAGACCCAGTACTTC.

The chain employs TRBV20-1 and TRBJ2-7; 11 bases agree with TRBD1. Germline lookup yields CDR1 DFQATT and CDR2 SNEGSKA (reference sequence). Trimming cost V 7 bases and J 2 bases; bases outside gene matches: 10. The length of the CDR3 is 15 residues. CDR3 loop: CSGSGTGGKAYEQYF. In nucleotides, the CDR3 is TGCAGTGGGTCCGGGACAGGGGGAAAAGCCTACGAGCAGTACTTC.

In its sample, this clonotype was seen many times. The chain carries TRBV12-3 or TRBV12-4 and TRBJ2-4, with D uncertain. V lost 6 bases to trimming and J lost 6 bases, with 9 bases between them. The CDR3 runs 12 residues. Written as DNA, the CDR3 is TGTGCCAGCAGCTCAAGTGGAAACATTCAGTACTTC. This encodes CASSSSGNIQYF.

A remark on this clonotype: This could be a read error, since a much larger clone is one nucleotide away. The CDR3 protein is CSASTGGNTGAFF. In DNA form, the CDR3 reads TGCAGTGCTTCGACAGGGGGGAACACTGGAGCTTTCTTT. V is TRBV20-1 and J is TRBJ1-1, with 9 bases that match TRBD1. Germline V gene lookup returns CDR1 DFQATT and CDR2 SNEGSKA (reference sequence). The CDR3 is 13 residues long.

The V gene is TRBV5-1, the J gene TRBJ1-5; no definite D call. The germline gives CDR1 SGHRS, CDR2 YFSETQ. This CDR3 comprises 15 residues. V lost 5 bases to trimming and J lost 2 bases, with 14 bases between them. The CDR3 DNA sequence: TGCGCCAGCAGACCCGACCCGATGGGCAATCAGCCCCAGCATTTT. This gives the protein CASRPDPMGNQPQHF. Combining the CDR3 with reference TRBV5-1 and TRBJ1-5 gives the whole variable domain KAGVTQTPRYLIKTRGQQVTLSCSPISGHRSVSWYQQTPGQGLQFLFEYFSETQRNKGNFPGRFSGRQFSNSRSEMNVSTLELGDSALYLCASRPDPMGNQPQHFGDGTRLSIL.

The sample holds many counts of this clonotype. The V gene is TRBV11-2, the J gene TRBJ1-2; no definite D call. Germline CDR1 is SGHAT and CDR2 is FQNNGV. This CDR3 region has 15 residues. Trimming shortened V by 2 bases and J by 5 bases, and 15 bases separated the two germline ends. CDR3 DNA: TGTGCCAGCAGCTTATTTATAACCGAACGATATGGCTACACCTTC. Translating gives CASSLFITERYGYTF. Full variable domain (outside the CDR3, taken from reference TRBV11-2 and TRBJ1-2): EAGVAQSPRYKIIEKRQSVAFWCNPISGHATLYWYQQILGQGPKLLIQFQNNGVVDDSQLPKDRFSAERLKGVDSTLKIQPAKLEDSAVYLCASSLFITERYGYTFGSGTRLTVV.

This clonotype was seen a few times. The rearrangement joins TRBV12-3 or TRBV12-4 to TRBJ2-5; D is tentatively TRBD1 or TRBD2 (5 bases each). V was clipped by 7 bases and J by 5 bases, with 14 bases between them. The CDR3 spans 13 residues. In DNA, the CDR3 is TGTGCCAGCACCCATACTTGGGGGGAGACCCAGTACTTC. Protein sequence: CASTHTWGETQYF.

The CDR3 region has the DNA TGTGCCAGCAGTTTCGGCGAAAGGCAGACCCAGTACTTC. Protein product: CASSFGERQTQYF. The chain employs TRBV6-4 and TRBJ2-5, with D uncertain. CDR1 MRHNA and CDR2 SNTAGT come from the germline V gene. CDR3 length: 13 residues. Trimming removed 5 bases at V and 6 bases at J, with 13 bases between.

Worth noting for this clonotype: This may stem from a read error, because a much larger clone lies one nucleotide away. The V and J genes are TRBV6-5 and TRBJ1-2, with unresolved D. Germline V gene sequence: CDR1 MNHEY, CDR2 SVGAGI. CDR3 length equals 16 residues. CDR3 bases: TGTGCCAGCAGTTACCGGGCCGCCCCCACTAACTATGGCTTCACCTTC. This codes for CASSYRAAPTNYGFTF.

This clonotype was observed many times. The CDR3 is CASSPVRPMNTEAFF. Here the CDR3 DNA reads TGCGCCAGCAGCCCCGTTCGGCCGATGAACACTGAAGCTTTCTTT. The J gene is TRBJ1-1, the V gene TRBV4-1, with D hard to call. The CDR3 sequence is 15 residues long. V lost 4 bases to trimming and J lost 0 bases, with 12 bases between them. From germline, CDR1 is MGHRA and CDR2 YSYEKL.

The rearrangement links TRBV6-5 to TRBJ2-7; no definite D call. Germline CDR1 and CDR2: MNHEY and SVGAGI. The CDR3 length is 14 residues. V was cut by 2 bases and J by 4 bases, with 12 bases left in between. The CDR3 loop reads CASSYGTREYEQYF. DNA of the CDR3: TGTGCCAGCAGTTACGGCACTCGAGAGTACGAGCAGTACTTC.

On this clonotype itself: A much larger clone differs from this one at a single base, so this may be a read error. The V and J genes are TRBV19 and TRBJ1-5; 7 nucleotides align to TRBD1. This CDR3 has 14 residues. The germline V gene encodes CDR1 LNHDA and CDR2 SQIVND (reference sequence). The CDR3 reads CASSIYRGNQPHHF. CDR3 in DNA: TGTGCCAGTAGTATCTACAGGGGTAATCAGCCCCATCATTTT.

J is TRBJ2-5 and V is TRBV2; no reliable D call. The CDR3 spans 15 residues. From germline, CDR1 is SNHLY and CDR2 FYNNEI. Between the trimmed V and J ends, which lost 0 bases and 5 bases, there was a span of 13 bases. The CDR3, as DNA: TGTGCCAGCAGTGAAGCGCTTCACCCCGGGGAGACCCAGTACTTC. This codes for CASSEALHPGETQYF.

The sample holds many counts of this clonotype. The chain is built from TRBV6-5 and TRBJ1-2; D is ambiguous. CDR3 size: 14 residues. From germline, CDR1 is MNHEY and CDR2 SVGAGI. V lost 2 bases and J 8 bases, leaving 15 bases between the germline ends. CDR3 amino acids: CASSYADGGGGYTF. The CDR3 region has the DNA TGTGCCAGCAGTTACGCGGACGGCGGAGGGGGCTACACCTTC.

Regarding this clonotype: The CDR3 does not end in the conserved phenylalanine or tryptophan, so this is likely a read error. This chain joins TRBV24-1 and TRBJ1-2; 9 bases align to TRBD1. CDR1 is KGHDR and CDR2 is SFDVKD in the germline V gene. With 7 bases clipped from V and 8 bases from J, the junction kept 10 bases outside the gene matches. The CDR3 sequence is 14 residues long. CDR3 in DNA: TGTGCCACCAGCGATCACAGGGGGCAGTTAGGCTACACCGTC. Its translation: CATSDHRGQLGYTV.

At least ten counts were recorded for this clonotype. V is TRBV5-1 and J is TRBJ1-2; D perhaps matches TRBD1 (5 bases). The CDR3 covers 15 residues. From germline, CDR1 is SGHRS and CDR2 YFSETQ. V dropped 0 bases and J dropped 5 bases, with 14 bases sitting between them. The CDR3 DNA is TGCGCCAGCAGCTTGGGTGTCAGGGAGGGGTATGGCTACACCTTC. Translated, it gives CASSLGVREGYGYTF.